This is a list of T cell receptor beta chains from one sample in a study of cytomegalovirus exposure and HLA in healthy donors. Sequencing was performed with immunoSEQ multiplex PCR; in TCRdb, only in-frame clones are kept and a portion is missing. Here the sample spans about 240,000 clones, approximately 84% being singletons. The source material was PBMCs. The origin of the receptors is a woman between 25 and 40 years old in good health and CMV-seropositive. Both conserved end residues are part of each CDR3. Fields, in order: J gene, clone size, D gene, CDR3 length, V gene, CDR3 protein, CDR3 DNA. D genes are given only for firm matches. Rows give clone size only sometimes, using once, few, many, or a class for an expanded clone.

>TRBJ2-3|NA|NA|16|TRBV7-7
CASSSLGLTDTDTQYF
TGTGCTAGCAGCTCCCTCGGACTCACCGACACAGATACGCAGTATTTT
>TRBJ1-5|NA|TRBD1|20|TRBV4-2
CASSPKAGTGDTLSNQPQHF
TGTGCCAGCAGTCCGAAGGCCGGGACAGGGGACACTCTGAGCAATCAGCCCCAGCATTTT
>TRBJ1-2|NA|NA|15|TRBV5-4
CASSLGMDSIYGYTF
TGTGCCAGCAGCTTGGGGATGGACAGCATCTATGGCTACACCTTC
>TRBJ2-7|NA|NA|14|TRBV2
CASIPRDFSYEQYF
TGTGCCAGTATACCCCGGGACTTCTCCTACGAGCAGTACTTC
>TRBJ2-2|NA|TRBD2|17|TRBV7-9
CASSLGKGTSVHRELFF
TGTGCCAGCAGCTTAGGGAAAGGGACTAGCGTACACCGGGAGCTGTTTTTT
>TRBJ1-1|few|NA|15|TRBV18
CASSRSRTENTEAFF
TGTGCCAGCTCACGGTCACGGACAGAGAACACTGAAGCTTTCTTT
>TRBJ1-5|NA|NA|15|TRBV28
CASRPQSYSNQPQHF
TGTGCCAGTCGACCACAGAGTTATAGCAATCAGCCCCAGCATTTT
>TRBJ2-7|NA|TRBD1|14|TRBV5-5
CASSTHRGNYEQYF
TGTGCCAGCAGCACCCACAGGGGAAACTACGAGCAGTACTTC
>TRBJ2-7|NA|NA|18|TRBV25-1
CASSEFGPGEQSSYEQYF
TGTGCCAGCAGTGAATTTGGGCCAGGGGAGCAATCCTCCTACGAGCAGTACTTC
>TRBJ2-1|NA|NA|16|TRBV11-3
CASSLDQASSYNEQFF
TGTGCCAGCAGCTTAGATCAAGCGAGCTCCTACAATGAGCAGTTCTTC
>TRBJ2-7|NA|NA|13|TRBV27
CASSFQGPYEQYF
TGTGCCAGCAGTTTCCAGGGGCCCTACGAGCAGTACTTC
>TRBJ2-3|NA|NA|16|TRBV5-1
CASSFATASSTDTQYF
TGCGCCAGCAGCTTCGCCACCGCGTCGAGCACAGATACGCAGTATTTT